These 25 T cell receptor beta chains came from one sample sequenced in a study of blood T cell repertoires in COVID-19. Measured with immunoSEQ multiplex PCR; TCRdb has only the in-frame clones, and not every one. The sample shows some 100,000 clones, about 89% of them seen only once. Sequenced sample: peripheral blood. Source of these receptors: a man aged 50 or older with acute or convalescent COVID-19.

The rearrangement uses TRBV6-5 and TRBJ2-2; D possibly corresponds to TRBD2 (5 bases). This CDR3 has 14 amino acids. Germline loops: CDR1 MNHEY, CDR2 SVGAGI. Trimming removed 6 bases from V and 4 bases from J, with 12 bases in between. The CDR3 reads CASRILVGTGELFF. DNA of the CDR3: TGTGCCAGCAGGATACTAGTTGGCACCGGGGAGCTGTTTTTT.

DNA of the CDR3: TGTGCCAGCAGTGTTAGGGACAGCGAGTTCACAGATACGCAGTATTTT. It encodes CASSVRDSEFTDTQYF. This chain joins TRBV27 and TRBJ2-3; 7 bases are a match to TRBD1. Germline V gene data show CDR1 as MNHEY and CDR2 as SMNVEV (reference sequence). The V segment lost 5 bases and the J segment 2 bases; nucleotides outside the gene matches: 10. The CDR3 is 16 residues long.

CDR3 bases: TGCGCCAGCAGTCCCAGGGGTAGCGGGAGTAGCCCCTACAATGAGCAGTTCTTC. Translation: CASSPRGSGSSPYNEQFF. The chain employs TRBV4-1 and TRBJ2-1, with 9 bases that match TRBD2. The V gene end was trimmed by 6 bases and the J gene end by 2 bases; junction bases not matched to a gene: 14. The CDR3 is 18 residues long. Germline CDR1 and CDR2: MGHRA and YSYEKL.

The V gene is TRBV19, the J gene TRBJ2-3; D may be TRBD1 (5 bases). The CDR3 contains 11 residues. The V gene lost 10 bases and the J gene lost 3 bases, with 8 bases spanning the gap. Germline V CDR1 and CDR2: LNHDA, SQIVND (reference sequence). Here the CDR3 DNA reads TGTGCCACAGGGAAGACAGATACGCAGTATTTT. Translation gives CATGKTDTQYF.

By share of the sample, this clone is medium-sized. This chain uses TRBV18 with TRBJ1-2; possible D gene TRBD1, 5 bases. CDR3 length equals 15 residues. Trimming pared 3 bases from V and 0 bases from J, leaving 11 bases between. From germline, CDR1 is KGHSH and CDR2 LQKENI. The CDR3 DNA reads as TGTGCCAGCTCACCGCCAGGGAAAGCTAACTATGGCTACACCTTC. It specifies CASSPPGKANYGYTF.

The chain joins TRBV3-1 (or the pseudogene TRBV3-2) to TRBJ1-3; D perhaps matches TRBD1 (6 bases). The CDR3 has 17 amino acids. Trimming took off 1 base at V and 2 bases at J, with 15 bases between the two ends. The germline V gene encodes CDR1 LGHDT and CDR2 YNNKEL (reference sequence). CDR3 loop: CASSQGLGRGTGNTIYF. CDR3 coding DNA: TGTGCCAGCAGCCAAGGGCTGGGCAGGGGCACTGGAAACACCATATATTTT.

The chain joins TRBV6-2 or TRBV6-3 to TRBJ2-5, with D possibly TRBD1 on 5 matching bases. The germline gives CDR1 MNHEY, CDR2 SVGEGT. This CDR3 comprises 19 residues. Trimming pared 5 bases from V and 1 base from J, leaving 26 bases between. CDR3 loop: CASSRTLRDSFGLQETQYF. The CDR3 DNA is TGTGCCAGCAGTCGCACCCTCAGGGATTCTTTCGGGCTCCAAGAGACCCAGTACTTC.

The chain couples TRBV19 to TRBJ2-1; TRBD2 is a possible D gene (5 bases). The CDR3 consists of 13 residues. With 5 bases removed from V and 13 bases from J, the gap between germline ends came to 18 bases. In germline, CDR1 is LNHDA, CDR2 SQIVND (reference sequence). CDR3 nucleotide sequence: TGTGCCAGTAGTTGGGAAGCGGACCTAGGACAGTTCTTC. Translation gives CASSWEADLGQFF.

V gene TRBV6-4 combines with J gene TRBJ1-5; 9 bases align to TRBD1. CDR3 size: 18 residues. Germline lookup yields CDR1 MRHNA and CDR2 SNTAGT. The V and J ends lost 1 base and 2 bases, in that order; junction bases with no gene match: 9. The CDR3 coding sequence is TGTGCCAGCAGTGACTTGACAGGGGGTGGAGTGGGCAATCAGCCCCAGCATTTT. It translates to CASSDLTGGGVGNQPQHF.

The chain couples TRBV18 to TRBJ1-6; D is perhaps TRBD1 (5 bases). V was shortened by 8 bases and J by 4 bases, with 15 bases between the two germline ends. The CDR3 has 15 residues. The germline V gene has CDR1 KGHSH and CDR2 LQKENI. In DNA, the CDR3 is TGTGCCAGCCGGGCCAGGGACTTATATAATTCACCCCTCCACTTT. Translating it yields CASRARDLYNSPLHF. Complete variable domain (other parts from reference TRBV18 and TRBJ1-6): NAGVMQNPRHLVRRRGQEARLRCSPMKGHSHVYWYRQLPEEGLKFMVYLQKENIIDESGMPKERFSAEFPKEGPSILRIQQVVRGDSAAYFCASRARDLYNSPLHFGNGTRLTVT.

The chain joins TRBV15 to TRBJ2-1; 9 positions match TRBD2. This CDR3 region has 16 residues. Germline V gene sequence: CDR1 LNHNV, CDR2 YYDKDF (reference sequence). J gave up 4 bases and V 1 base, and 5 bases lay outside the gene matches. CDR3 amino acids: CATSRGRTSVYNEQFF. As DNA, the CDR3 is TGTGCCACCAGCAGAGGTAGGACTAGCGTTTACAATGAGCAGTTCTTC.

DNA of the CDR3: TGCAGTGCTAGTGAATCTCTGGCCGGGGCCAACGTCCTGACTTTC. It yields the protein CSASESLAGANVLTF. V is TRBV20-1 and J is TRBJ2-6; unclear D gene. V was clipped by 3 bases and J by 4 bases, with 13 bases between them. This CDR3 contains 15 residues. Germline CDR1 and CDR2: DFQATT and SNEGSKA (reference sequence).

This clone showed up many times. The gene calls are TRBV6-5 and TRBJ1-5; unclear D gene. CDR3 size: 13 residues. The V end was cut by 4 bases, the J end by 3 bases, with 7 bases between. Per the germline V gene, CDR1 is MNHEY and CDR2 is SVGAGI. The CDR3 DNA sequence: TGTGCCAGCAGTTTGCAGGTCAATCAGCCCCAGCATTTT. This translates into CASSLQVNQPQHF.

This chain links TRBV5-1 with TRBJ2-5, with no clear D. The germline CDR1 and CDR2 sequences are SGHRS and YFSETQ. Trimming left V 0 bases short and J 1 base short, with 4 bases between. The CDR3 contains 13 residues. CDR3 in amino acids: CASSLGAQETQYF. CDR3 DNA sequence: TGCGCCAGCAGCTTGGGGGCCCAAGAGACCCAGTACTTC.

This chain uses TRBV15 with TRBJ1-6, with D unclear. The CDR3 is 14 residues long. Trimming cost V 0 bases and J 10 bases, with 10 bases left between them. Per the germline V gene, CDR1 is LNHNV and CDR2 is YYDKDF (reference sequence). Here the CDR3 reads CATSRDGPGSPLHF. The DNA for the CDR3 is TGTGCCACCAGCAGAGATGGGCCAGGATCACCCCTCCACTTT.

This rearrangement joins TRBV4-1 to TRBJ2-2; 7 positions match TRBD1. Losses at the gene ends were 0 bases for V and 6 bases for J; bases not matched to a gene: 16. CDR1 is MGHRA and CDR2 is YSYEKL in the germline V gene. This CDR3 has 19 amino acids. The CDR3 sequence is CASSQDRERTGGIAGELFF. The DNA for the CDR3 is TGCGCCAGCAGCCAAGATAGGGAGAGGACAGGTGGAATTGCCGGGGAGCTGTTTTTT.

This clone is a singleton in its sample. This chain uses TRBV7-2 with TRBJ1-3; 7 nucleotides align to TRBD1. The CDR3 runs 15 residues. Germline V CDR1 and CDR2: SGHTA, FQGNSA. The V gene end was trimmed by 5 bases and the J gene end by 2 bases; junction bases not matched to a gene: 6. The CDR3: CASSPDRVAGNTIYF. CDR3 in DNA: TGTGCCAGCAGCCCCGACAGGGTTGCTGGAAACACCATATATTTT.

This chain uses TRBV5-4 with TRBJ2-3; the match to TRBD2 covers 11 bases. The CDR3 contains 17 residues. Germline V CDR1 and CDR2: SGHNT, YYREEE (reference sequence). V shed 4 bases, J shed 4 bases, and the junction held 11 bases outside the gene matches. In DNA form, the CDR3 reads TGTGCCAGCAGCCTCCTCGCTAGCGGGAGGTCCTCAGATACGCAGTATTTT. Its protein product is CASSLLASGRSSDTQYF.

This rearrangement joins TRBV29-1 to TRBJ1-3, with D perhaps matching TRBD1 (5 bases). The CDR3 is made up of 13 amino acids. The V and J ends lost 6 bases and 7 bases respectively, with 16 bases between them. From germline, CDR1 is SQVTM and CDR2 ANQGSEA. The CDR3 is CSVRNRQGNTIYF. CDR3 DNA sequence: TGCAGCGTAAGAAACAGGCAAGGGAACACCATATATTTT.

V usage is TRBV24-1 and J usage is TRBJ2-1; TRBD1 might be the D (6 bases). This CDR3 comprises 13 residues. V was clipped by 6 bases and J by 8 bases, with 13 bases between them. Per the germline V gene, CDR1 is KGHDR and CDR2 is SFDVKD. The CDR3, as DNA: TGTGCCACCAGTAGAACAGGGTACGATGAGCAGTTCTTC. Translated: CATSRTGYDEQFF.

The J gene is TRBJ2-3, the V gene TRBV5-1, with 8 nucleotides matching TRBD1. CDR3 size: 16 residues. V lost 7 bases, J lost 0 bases, and 10 bases stayed unmatched. The germline V gene encodes CDR1 SGHRS and CDR2 YFSETQ. This chain's CDR3 is CASGPLGQGSTDTQYF. The CDR3 DNA is TGCGCCAGCGGACCTCTAGGACAGGGCAGCACAGATACGCAGTATTTT. Together with reference TRBV5-1 and TRBJ2-3, the CDR3 gives the full variable domain: KAGVTQTPRYLIKTRGQQVTLSCSPISGHRSVSWYQQTPGQGLQFLFEYFSETQRNKGNFPGRFSGRQFSNSRSEMNVSTLELGDSALYLCASGPLGQGSTDTQYFGPGTRLTVL.

This rearrangement joins TRBV11-3 to TRBJ2-7, with 9 positions matching TRBD1. This CDR3 comprises 16 residues. J lost 3 bases, V lost 3 bases, and 9 bases had no gene match. Germline CDR1 reads SGHNT; CDR2 reads YENEEA. CDR3 region: CASSFSRDRVFYEQYF. In DNA, the CDR3 is TGTGCCAGCAGCTTTAGCCGGGACAGGGTGTTCTACGAGCAGTACTTC. Supplemented by reference TRBV11-3 and TRBJ2-7, the full variable domain reads EAGVVQSPRYKIIEKKQPVAFWCNPISGHNTLYWYLQNLGQGPELLIRYENEEAVDDSQLPKDRFSAERLKGVDSTLKIQPAELGDSAVYLCASSFSRDRVFYEQYFGPGTRLTVT.

This clone was counted once. V and J are TRBV3-1 (or the pseudogene TRBV3-2) and TRBJ2-3; 7 positions agree with TRBD2. The CDR3 spans 16 residues. Germline V gene lookup returns CDR1 LGHDT and CDR2 YNNKEL (reference sequence). The J segment lost 0 bases and the V segment lost 1 base, leaving 4 bases of the junction unmatched. The CDR3 spells CASSQGAGFSTDTQYF. The CDR3 nucleotides read TGTGCCAGCAGCCAAGGAGCGGGATTTAGCACAGATACGCAGTATTTT.

The chain is built from TRBV28 and TRBJ1-2; D remains unclear. Trimming removed 2 bases at V and 2 bases at J, with 9 bases between. Germline V CDR1 and CDR2: MDHEN, SYDVKM. There are 14 residues in the CDR3. CDR3 sequence reads: CASSLAEVNYGYTF. CDR3 coding DNA: TGTGCCAGCAGTTTAGCGGAGGTAAACTATGGCTACACCTTC.

The rearrangement links TRBV5-4 to TRBJ1-1; a possible D gene is TRBD1 (5 bases). The germline V gene encodes CDR1 SGHNT and CDR2 YYREEE (reference sequence). The CDR3 has 14 amino acids. V lost 6 bases and J 3 bases, leaving 15 bases between the germline ends. The CDR3: CASTTAKGDTEAFF. Here the CDR3 DNA reads TGTGCCAGCACAACAGCCAAAGGGGACACTGAAGCTTTCTTT. The variable domain in full, completed from reference TRBV5-4 and TRBJ1-1, reads ETGVTQSPTHLIKTRGQQVTLRCSSQSGHNTVSWYQQALGQGPQFIFQYYREEENGRGNFPPRFSGLQFPNYSSELNVNALELDDSALYLCASTTAKGDTEAFFGQGTRLTVV.